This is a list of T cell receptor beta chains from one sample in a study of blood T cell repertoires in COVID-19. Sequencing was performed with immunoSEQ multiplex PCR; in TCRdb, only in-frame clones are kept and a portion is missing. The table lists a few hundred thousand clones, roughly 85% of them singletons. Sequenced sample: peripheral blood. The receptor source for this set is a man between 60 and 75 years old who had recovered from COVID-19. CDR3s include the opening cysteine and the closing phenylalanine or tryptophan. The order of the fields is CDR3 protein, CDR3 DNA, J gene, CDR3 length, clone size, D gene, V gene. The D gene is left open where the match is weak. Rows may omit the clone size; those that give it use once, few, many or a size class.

CASSSPYSGANVLTF | TGTGCCAGCAGTTCCCCCTACTCTGGGGCCAACGTCCTGACTTTC | TRBJ2-6 | 15 | - | - | TRBV28
CASSPRGGATEAFF | TGTGCCAGCTCACCACGTGGGGGCGCCACTGAAGCTTTCTTT | TRBJ1-1 | 14 | - | - | TRBV18
CASSYRGEQYF | TGCGCCAGCAGCTACAGGGGCGAGCAGTACTTC | TRBJ2-7 | 11 | - | TRBD1 | TRBV10-1
CASSIGGLETQYF | TGTGCCAGTAGTATCGGGGGGCTGGAGACCCAGTACTTC | TRBJ2-5 | 13 | - | - | TRBV19
CASSPYPQGVVTDTQYF | TGTGCCAGCAGTCCGTATCCACAGGGGGTTGTCACAGATACGCAGTATTTT | TRBJ2-3 | 17 | - | TRBD1 | TRBV28
CASSQPSRGPGDTQYF | TGTGCCAGCAGCCAACCGAGCAGGGGGCCAGGGGATACGCAGTATTTT | TRBJ2-3 | 16 | few | TRBD1 | TRBV4-2
CAWRAGVGSNQPQHF | TGTGCCTGGAGGGCAGGGGTAGGCAGCAATCAGCCCCAGCATTTT | TRBJ1-5 | 15 | few | - | TRBV30
CASSPNYPSTDTQYF | TGTGCCAGCAGTCCTAACTACCCTAGCACAGATACGCAGTATTTT | TRBJ2-3 | 15 | - | - | TRBV6-5
CATSARGWDEQYF | TGTGCCACCAGTGCCAGGGGGTGGGACGAGCAGTACTTC | TRBJ2-7 | 13 | few | TRBD1 | TRBV24-1
CASSLPGQVNIQYF | TGTGCCAGTAGTCTACCCGGACAGGTAAACATTCAGTACTTC | TRBJ2-4 | 14 | - | TRBD1 | TRBV19
CASTSGGFQPQHF | TGTGCCAGCACCTCCGGGGGTTTCCAGCCCCAGCATTTT | TRBJ1-5 | 13 | - | - | TRBV2
CASSLASGVETQYF | TGTGCCAGCAGCTTGGCCTCAGGGGTAGAGACCCAGTACTTC | TRBJ2-5 | 14 | - | - | TRBV5-6
CASSPAGAVSTGELFF | TGCGCCAGCAGCCCGGCGGGGGCAGTGAGCACCGGGGAGCTGTTTTTT | TRBJ2-2 | 16 | - | - | TRBV5-1
CASSVAGDNEKLFF | TGTGCCAGCAGCGTAGCAGGGGATAATGAAAAACTGTTTTTT | TRBJ1-4 | 14 | few | - | TRBV9
CASSPALRASGEETQYF | TGTGCCAGCAGCCCCGCCCTTCGGGCTAGCGGGGAAGAGACCCAGTACTTC | TRBJ2-5 | 17 | - | TRBD2 | TRBV9
CASKTGGDHEQFF | TGTGCCAGCAAAACGGGGGGAGACCATGAGCAGTTCTTC | TRBJ2-1 | 13 | - | TRBD2 | TRBV6-5
CASSPYRGTEAFF | TGTGCCAGCAGCCCATACAGGGGCACTGAAGCTTTCTTT | TRBJ1-1 | 13 | - | TRBD1 | TRBV13